This T cell receptor (beta chain) was identified during a study of blood T cell repertoires in COVID-19. Study information: Samples taken during acute and convalescent COVID-19 were collected in the United States, Italy and Spain. Sources were T cells, B-cell-depleted T cells, or PBMCs; the material itself was cDNA or gDNA.

The data were produced by immunoSEQ multiplex PCR, yet TCRdb's version contains in-frame clones alone and is incomplete. There are a few hundred thousand clones in the sample; 65% to 90% occur only once, and 10% lies in the top ten. The J segment lost 1 base and the V segment lost 1 base, leaving 5 bases of the junction unmatched. CDR1 SGHVS and CDR2 FNYEAQ come from the germline V gene. CDR3 length: 16 amino acids. Participant reports of clinical history set cohort assignment. The gene calls are TRBV7-6 and TRBJ2-5, with TRBD2 identical over 8 bases. Sequenced: PBMCs or T cells enriched from blood (not recorded which). The TCR comes from a woman younger than 30 who had recovered from COVID-19. CDR3: CASSLVGLGSQETQYF. For the CDR3, the DNA is TGTGCCAGCAGCTTAGTGGGACTAGGGTCCCAAGAGACCCAGTACTTC.